Below, one TCR beta chain is given with its context. The V segment lost 5 bases and the J segment 2 bases; nucleotides outside the gene matches: 6. The germline V gene has CDR1 SGHVS and CDR2 FNYEAQ. The length of the CDR3 is 16 residues. The TCRbeta library was prepared with unique molecular identifiers. TCRdb analysed the PCR reads with MiXCR anew, one entry per CDR3 protein. The table records around 600,000 distinct CDR3 sequences, roughly 15% of them present only once. The record originates from a study of T-cell reconstitution after alpha-beta-depleted transplantation in children. The rearrangement joins TRBV7-6 to TRBJ2-2; 9 bases fit TRBD2. Here the sequenced sample was PBMCs from the stem cell graft donor, taken from the stem cell graft. The TCR was taken from a human donor who donated a stem cell graft to a child with acute myeloid leukemia. Here the CDR3 reads CASSLASGDNTGELFF. CDR3 bases: TGTGCCAGCAGCCTTGCTAGCGGGGACAACACCGGGGAGCTGTTTTTT.